The 21 T cell receptor beta chains presented below share a single source sample, sequenced in a study of blood T cell repertoires in COVID-19 (dated by TCRdb to 2020 to 2022). Library preparation employed the immunoSEQ multiplex PCR assay. The source is immuneACCESS, and TCRdb retained only in-frame sequences with V and J called. Part of the clones is not carried over; for the studies checked, unresolved V genes explain less than half of this, and the remainder is unexplained. Across this sample there are 95,000 to 110,000 clones, with roughly 80% seen only once. Roughly 3.3% of the sample is taken by the ten largest. Material: peripheral blood. The origin of the receptors is a woman of 80 years or more with active or convalescent COVID-19.

The chain combines TRBV5-1 with TRBJ2-1; no firm D call. This CDR3 is built from 14 residues. V was shortened by 0 bases and J by 5 bases, with 9 bases between the two germline ends. Germline V gene data show CDR1 as SGHRS and CDR2 as YFSETQ. CDR3 in DNA: TGCGCCAGCAGCTTGGCCGCGCAAAACAATGAGCAGTTCTTC. Residues: CASSLAAQNNEQFF. Using reference TRBV5-1 and TRBJ2-1 for the parts outside the CDR3, the full variable domain is KAGVTQTPRYLIKTRGQQVTLSCSPISGHRSVSWYQQTPGQGLQFLFEYFSETQRNKGNFPGRFSGRQFSNSRSEMNVSTLELGDSALYLCASSLAAQNNEQFFGPGTRLTVL.

The chain carries TRBV7-2 and TRBJ1-2; D is possibly TRBD1 (5 bases). Trimming shortened V by 5 bases and J by 2 bases, and 12 bases separated the two germline ends. Looked up from germline, CDR1 is SGHTA and CDR2 is FQGNSA. The CDR3 loop spans 14 amino acids. The CDR3 nucleotides are TGTGCCAGCAGCATAGGGACGGGGAACTATGGCTACACCTTC. Protein sequence: CASSIGTGNYGYTF.

The chain is built from TRBV6-5 and TRBJ1-5, with a tentative D call TRBD1 (5 bases). CDR3 size: 14 residues. Looked up from germline, CDR1 is MNHEY and CDR2 is SVGAGI. Trimming took 7 bases from V and 4 from J, leaving 14 bases between them. The CDR3 is CASTREWGNQPQHF. CDR3 coding DNA: TGTGCCAGCACCAGGGAATGGGGAAATCAGCCCCAGCATTTT.

V usage is TRBV11-3 and J usage is TRBJ2-3, with a tentative D call TRBD1 (6 bases). The germline V gene has CDR1 SGHNT and CDR2 YENEEA. The CDR3 totals 16 residues. With 5 bases removed from V and 1 base from J, the gap between germline ends came to 16 bases. In nucleotides, the CDR3 is TGTGCCAGCAGCACCGGACGAGGGGGAGGCACAGATACGCAGTATTTT. Protein product: CASSTGRGGGTDTQYF.

The rearrangement links TRBV12-3 or TRBV12-4 to TRBJ2-1; a weak D match, TRBD2 (5 bases). Deletions cut 10 bases from V and 5 bases from J, with 9 bases between. The length of the CDR3 is 11 residues. CDR3 residues: CATSRDNEQFF. The CDR3 DNA is TGTGCCACGTCGAGGGACAATGAGCAGTTCTTC.

The chain employs TRBV7-8 and TRBJ2-5; 8 positions agree with TRBD1. The CDR3 has 14 residues. CDR1 is SGHVS, CDR2 FQNEAQ, per germline. The J segment lost 5 bases and the V segment lost 2 bases, leaving 4 bases of the junction unmatched. The CDR3: CASSLQGASETQYF. The DNA for the CDR3 is TGTGCCAGCAGCTTACAGGGGGCTAGCGAGACCCAGTACTTC.

V and J are TRBV7-2 and TRBJ1-4; a weak D match, TRBD1 (5 bases). CDR1 is SGHTA and CDR2 is FQGNSA in the germline V gene. The CDR3 length is 15 residues. Deletions cut 3 bases from V and 6 bases from J, with 14 bases between. CDR3 nucleotides: TGTGCCAGCAGCTTTACGCAGGGATGGCATGAAAAACTGTTTTTT. It encodes CASSFTQGWHEKLFF. The whole variable domain, filled in from reference TRBV7-2 and TRBJ1-4, reads GAGVSQSPSNKVTEKGKDVELRCDPISGHTALYWYRQSLGQGLEFLIYFQGNSAPDKSGLPSDRFSAERTGGSVSTLTIQRTQQEDSAVYLCASSFTQGWHEKLFFGSGTQLSVL.

This clone has a single count. J is TRBJ1-1 and V is TRBV5-1; 7 positions agree with TRBD1. The CDR3 runs 14 residues. The trim removed 4 bases at V and 0 bases at J, leaving 3 bases unmatched. Germline V CDR1 and CDR2: SGHRS, YFSETQ. The CDR3: CASSTTGVNTEAFF. In nucleotides, the CDR3 is TGCGCCAGCAGCACTACAGGGGTGAACACTGAAGCTTTCTTT.

This rearrangement joins TRBV5-1 to TRBJ1-3; D is undetermined. V lost 3 bases, J lost 7 bases, and 11 bases lay in between. CDR3 length: 13 amino acids. Germline CDR1 and CDR2: SGHRS and YFSETQ. For the CDR3, the DNA is TGCGCCAGCAGCTCCCTCGGAGGGAACACCATATATTTT. This codes for CASSSLGGNTIYF. The whole variable domain, filled in from reference TRBV5-1 and TRBJ1-3, reads KAGVTQTPRYLIKTRGQQVTLSCSPISGHRSVSWYQQTPGQGLQFLFEYFSETQRNKGNFPGRFSGRQFSNSRSEMNVSTLELGDSALYLCASSSLGGNTIYFGEGSWLTVV.

The chain uses TRBV18 and TRBJ2-1, with TRBD2 identical over 7 bases. This CDR3 has 16 residues. J gave up 0 bases and V 3 bases, and 5 bases lay outside the gene matches. CDR1 and CDR2 (germline): KGHSH, LQKENI. The CDR3 nucleotides read TGTGCCAGCTCACCCCCGGGGGGTAGCTCCTACAATGAGCAGTTCTTC. This translates into CASSPPGGSSYNEQFF.

This chain links TRBV5-6 with TRBJ1-1; D ambiguous. V shed 3 bases and J shed 3 bases, with 12 bases lying between them. The germline V gene encodes CDR1 SGHDT and CDR2 YYEEEE. The CDR3 is 14 amino acids. CDR3 coding DNA: TGTGCCAGCAGCTCCATAGATTACTACACTGAAGCTTTCTTT. It codes for CASSSIDYYTEAFF.

The chain employs TRBV4-1 and TRBJ1-5, with D uncertain. Trimming stripped 2 bases from V and 7 bases from J, with 12 bases between. This CDR3 is 14 amino acids long. The germline gives CDR1 MGHRA, CDR2 YSYEKL. CDR3 coding DNA: TGCGCCAGCAGCCAATCATCGAGACAACAGCCCCAGCATTTT. Its translation: CASSQSSRQQPQHF.

The V gene is TRBV28, the J gene TRBJ1-5, with TRBD1 matching over 10 bases. The V segment lost 11 bases and the J segment 2 bases; nucleotides outside the gene matches: 12. The germline V gene has CDR1 MDHEN and CDR2 SYDVKM. The CDR3 length is 16 residues. DNA for the CDR3: TGTGCCGCCTGGGGACAGGGGTTTTATGGCAATCAGCCCCAGCATTTT. It translates to CAAWGQGFYGNQPQHF.

The chain employs TRBV9 and TRBJ2-3; possible D gene TRBD2, 7 bases. CDR1 and CDR2 from the germline V gene are SGDLS and YYNGEE. V was pared by 3 bases and J by 2 bases, with 19 bases between. This CDR3 is built from 17 residues. The CDR3 nucleotides are TGTGCCAGCAGCGCCATAGGGGGAGCGGGGATCACAGATACGCAGTATTTT. This sequence encodes CASSAIGGAGITDTQYF.

This clone appeared a single time. In DNA form, the CDR3 reads TGCAGCGTTGGGTCGATAGTCACCTACGAGCAGTACTTC. As protein: CSVGSIVTYEQYF. The chain combines TRBV29-1 with TRBJ2-7; no reliable D call. This CDR3 is 13 amino acids long. Trimming removed 4 bases at V and 2 bases at J, with 12 bases between. Germline V gene sequence: CDR1 SQVTM, CDR2 ANQGSEA.

J is TRBJ1-1 and V is TRBV7-3; TRBD1 agrees at 8 bases. Germline V lookup: CDR1 SGHTA, CDR2 FQGTGA. The J segment lost 0 bases and the V segment lost 5 bases, leaving 11 bases of the junction unmatched. CDR3 length: 17 residues. CDR3: CASSERTGSFLNTEAFF. DNA for the CDR3: TGTGCCAGCAGCGAACGGACAGGGTCGTTCTTGAACACTGAAGCTTTCTTT.

The chain has TRBV29-1 and TRBJ1-1; no firm D call. The germline V and J ends were trimmed by 4 bases and 1 base, with 10 bases remaining between them. The CDR3 is made up of 13 amino acids. Looked up from germline, CDR1 is SQVTM and CDR2 is ANQGSEA. This CDR3 reads CSVARASNTEAFF. In DNA, the CDR3 is TGCAGCGTTGCGAGGGCCTCGAACACTGAAGCTTTCTTT.

This clone appeared a single time. The V call is TRBV29-1, the J call TRBJ2-1; 8 nucleotides agree with TRBD1. Germline V gives CDR1 SQVTM, CDR2 ANQGSEA. Unmatched junction bases numbered 5, after V lost 0 bases and J lost 7 bases. The CDR3 consists of 14 residues. The DNA for the CDR3 is TGCAGCGTTGAAGACAGGGGGCAAAGTAATGAGCAGTTCTTC. Its translation: CSVEDRGQSNEQFF.

This clone was counted once. The junction departs from the called germline gene at one end, perhaps through a read error. The V call is TRBV7-3, the J call TRBJ1-2, with a tentative D call TRBD1 (5 bases). In germline, CDR1 is SGHTA, CDR2 FQGTGA. The CDR3 loop spans 14 amino acids. CDR3 sequence reads: CASSLTRASYGYTF. The CDR3 DNA is TGTGCCAGCAGCCTAACCAGGGCTTCTTATGGCTACACCTTC.

The CDR3 spells CASRRDTMNTEAFF. The CDR3 DNA sequence: TGTGCCAGCAGACGGGACACTATGAACACTGAAGCTTTCTTT. This chain links TRBV6-5 with TRBJ1-1; D perhaps matches TRBD1 (6 bases). This CDR3 has 14 amino acids. Germline values: CDR1 MNHEY, CDR2 SVGAGI. The ends were cut back, 6 bases at V and 0 bases at J, with 11 bases in the middle.

Only a few counts were recorded for this clone. The V call is TRBV3-1 (or the pseudogene TRBV3-2), the J call TRBJ1-1, with unresolved D. CDR1 LGHDT and CDR2 YNNKEL come from the germline V gene (reference sequence). The V gene lost 4 bases and the J gene lost 5 bases, with 8 bases spanning the gap. The CDR3 extends over 12 amino acids. CDR3 nucleotides: TGTGCCAGCAGCCCTGACGGGACTGAAGCTTTCTTT. Protein sequence: CASSPDGTEAFF.